This T cell receptor (beta chain) emerged from a study of blood T cell repertoires in COVID-19. Germline assignment: CDR1 SNHLY and CDR2 FYNNEI. This CDR3 region has 15 residues. V gave up 4 bases and J gave up 5 bases, with 14 bases separating them. Grouping used clinical history reported by participants in a survey and questionnaire. Before being deemed recovered, Cohort 3 donors had two negative PCRs, clearance, or symptom resolution. Generated by immunoSEQ multiplex PCR, the TCRdb table keeps only in-frame clones and is missing some. Among some 130,000 clones listed, around 86% were seen once. Sequenced sample: PBMCs or T cells enriched from blood (not recorded which). The chain recombines TRBV2 with TRBJ2-2; D gene ambiguous. The TCR originated in a man younger than 40 who had recovered from COVID-19. CDR3 DNA sequence: TGTGCCAGCAGTGTAACAAGAGGTGGAACCGGGGAGCTGTTTTTT. It specifies CASSVTRGGTGELFF.